Here is one T cell receptor (beta chain) with its context. This clonotype was seen ten or more times. It has no known antigen specificity. There are no base qualities to consult, and no much larger clone falls within one base. The time point tag for this specimen amounts to: patch test 1, 2 weeks after DPC sensitization. Read against the paper, the sample's treatment or condition label means: therapeutic diphenylcyclopropenone sensitization with weekly scalp DPC. At each patch-test visit, blood was drawn before the patch test was applied. Patients were considered eligible if aged 18 to 70, diagnosed with alopecia and deemed suitable for DPC therapy, and patients were excluded if pregnant. Total RNA was extracted from unfractionated whole blood collected in Tempus Blood RNA tubes. To prepare the library, RACE was applied. The data were produced on a NextSeq 500. During library preparation, unique molecular identifiers were attached to individual cDNA molecules so that TCRs could be counted quantitatively and reproducibly. Each blood RNA sample was used to sequence both TCR alpha and TCR beta chains. The authors' pipeline ran thus. A median of around 96,000 TCRs per sample was observed, with a range of 23,224 to 690,600. The Decombinator software suite was used to annotate the V, J and CDR3 of the TCR reads. For PS versus PT1 abundance plots, all samples were subsampled to the same number of TCRs (28,000). TCRs were defined as expanded if absent before sensitization and observed at least eight times at the 2-week time point. Using fastp trimming at Q25 and MiXCR clonotype assembly, TCRdb reanalyzed the public sequencing data and kept in-frame beta chains. Rows with a matching CDR3 protein are joined into one entry that keeps the most common DNA and genes. TCRdb's processing, not the authors', yielded these V and J calls. The sample includes more than 80,000 distinct CDR3 sequences, with about 8% observed a single time. The leading ten clones occupy about 1.4% of the sample.

The data originate from a study of human T cells and chemical hapten exposure (dated by TCRdb to the early 2020s). Regarding the research as a whole: For sensitization, 2% DPC in acetone was applied to a 2 cm by 2 cm area of upper inner arm skin. Blood samples were taken from patients before sensitization (week 0) and then at 2, 6 and about 24 weeks after DPC sensitization. Alopecia areata with under or over 50% scalp involvement, alopecia totalis and alopecia universalis were represented in the patient cohort, which was mostly female. In alopecia patients, the study followed how the peripheral blood TCR repertoire changed in vivo over primary and secondary sensitization to diphenylcyclopropenone (DPC), a hapten. Patch tests used Finn chambers with 0.01% DPC on the upper back, scored after 6 days by International Contact Dermatitis Research Group standards. Throughout the roughly 25-week study period, patients were also given weekly therapeutic DPC doses on the scalp. Blood for TCR sequencing was provided by twenty-nine alopecia patients at one to four time points (pre-sensitization, 2, 6 and 24 weeks). The libraries were sequenced as a pool, and the TCR yield per sample differed mostly because of small variations in library volumes within the pool.

The CDR3 spans 12 residues, from the cysteine through the phenylalanine. Solely the CDR3 DNA is kept, with 36 bases framed from the first base. Trimming removed 5 bases from V and 6 bases from J, leaving 7 bases between the germline ends. As encoded in the germline V gene, CDR1 is KGHDR while CDR2 is SFDVKD. Findings and caveats that apply to the study as a whole: Expanded TCRs formed significantly more large CDR3 similarity clusters than pre-sensitization or healthy control sets, consistent with antigen-driven responses. Because all patients had alopecia, a presumed autoimmune disease, the immune response of the patients might differ from that of healthy individuals. The number of PT1 expanded TCRs positively correlated with patch test score, significant at thresholds 8, 16 and 32 but not 4. The number of TCRs above 1 in 1000 frequency did not change with DPC sensitization; there was no evidence of global repertoire structure alterations. Repeated subsampling changed both the strength of the expansion versus patch-test correlation and the threshold at which that correlation became significant.

The sample consisted of whole blood, taken in connection with sensitization to the hapten diphenylcyclopropenone (DPC). The receptor comes from a woman aged 30 to 39 with alopecia areata. Some clones in this sample may be carry-over from other donors' samples. The sequence is built from TRBV24-1 and TRBJ2-1, with the identity of the D gene unclear. This receptor has the CDR3 CATSGRFNEQFF. At the DNA level, the sequence is TGTGCCACCAGTGGCAGGTTCAATGAGCAGTTCTTC.